This is a list of T cell receptor beta chains from one sample in a study of blood T cell repertoires in COVID-19. Using immunoSEQ multiplex PCR, the repertoire was profiled, and TCRdb retains in-frame clones only, with some absent. The table lists roughly 49,000 clones, 80% to 90% of them singletons. The sample taken for sequencing was peripheral blood. The receptors were sampled from a man between 60 and 75 years old with active COVID-19. The CDR3 runs from the conserved cysteine through the conserved F or W. The order of the fields is CDR3 length, V gene, J gene, CDR3 protein.

15	TRBV5-1	TRBJ2-5	CASSSLAGVGETQYF
13	TRBV7-2	TRBJ2-4	CASSSIAKNIQYF
14	TRBV10-1	TRBJ2-1	CASSPRGSYNEQFF
15	TRBV6-5	TRBJ2-2	CASSRAGRNTGELFF
18	TRBV15	TRBJ2-3	CATSRDGTSGISTDTQYF
15	TRBV5-1	TRBJ2-7	CASSVLAGSPYEQYF
13	TRBV10-1	TRBJ1-1	CASSWHLNTEAFF
15	TRBV10-3	TRBJ1-6	CAITKSLLENSPLHF
13	TRBV28	TRBJ1-2	CASSLIQGAGYTF
14	TRBV27	TRBJ1-2	CASSLYEGAGGYTF
16	TRBV28	TRBJ1-4	CASSSFRNRVNEKLFF
15	TRBV18	TRBJ1-6	CASSPNSIYNSPLHF
11	TRBV25-1	TRBJ1-1	CASTWNTEAFF
14	TRBV9	TRBJ2-5	CASSRRGGGETQYF
13	TRBV28	TRBJ1-1	CASAPSTNTEAFF
15	TRBV5-4	TRBJ2-3	CASRPGGDGTDTQYF
15	TRBV10-3	TRBJ1-5	CAISEEFRGNQPQHF
12	TRBV12-3/TRBV12-4	TRBJ1-5	CASSFLNRPQHF
15	TRBV9	TRBJ1-2	CASSPQTGSFYGYTF
12	TRBV9	TRBJ2-7	CASSVGLYEQYF
17	TRBV19	TRBJ2-1	CASSILPTSFFPNEQFF
14	TRBV11-2	TRBJ2-1	CASSLGLRGDEQFF
17	TRBV9	TRBJ2-1	CASSVAGPGGIYNEQFF
15	TRBV5-4	TRBJ2-2	CASSSGTEHTGELFF
14	TRBV27	TRBJ1-1	CASSLRTGKGEAFF
13	TRBV2	TRBJ2-3	CASSGGTGDTQYF
13	TRBV14	TRBJ1-1	CASSQGQNTEAFF
14	TRBV28	TRBJ1-5	CASSPRRGYQPQHF
16	TRBV24-1	TRBJ2-3	CATSDADRTSTDTQYF
13	TRBV12-3/TRBV12-4	TRBJ1-1	CATRQGANTEAFF
14	TRBV11-3	TRBJ2-5	CASSHPRTGGTQYF
14	TRBV2	TRBJ1-1	CASSSGPRNTEAFF
13	TRBV20-1	TRBJ2-5	CSACVVGGETQYF
15	TRBV19	TRBJ1-1	CASNSGTGRNTEAFF
15	TRBV6-2/TRBV6-3	TRBJ2-1	CASSYGLVGGNEQFF
16	TRBV4-2	TRBJ2-5	CASSQVRLAVLETQYF
13	TRBV28	TRBJ1-6	CASRTGGGSPLHF
13	TRBV28	TRBJ2-3	CASSFSESDTQYF
14	TRBV19	TRBJ1-2	CASSRVGVNYGYTF
16	TRBV7-2	TRBJ2-3	CASSFWGRGGPDTQYF
12	TRBV19	TRBJ1-5	CASTTGDQPQHF
18	TRBV21-1	TRBJ2-2	CASSTSGQLIANTGELFF
14	TRBV7-7	TRBJ1-4	CASSPRGGQEKLFF
14	TRBV9	TRBJ2-3	CASGRGGSTDTQYF
15	TRBV5-8	TRBJ2-1	CASSKKTSSVYEQFF
15	TRBV29-1	TRBJ2-4	CSVLKTQTRGDIQYF
15	TRBV11-2	TRBJ2-2	CASSMDPAGGGELFF
16	TRBV9	TRBJ2-1	CASSVTSGRPFNEQFF
15	TRBV5-1	TRBJ1-4	CASSLATGGNEKLFF
15	TRBV5-1	TRBJ2-7	CASAITSGVSYEQYF
15	TRBV4-2	TRBJ2-3	CASSLGQVSTDTQYF
15	TRBV3-1/TRBV3-2	TRBJ2-3	CASSREAGRTDTQYF
14	TRBV28	TRBJ1-3	CASRKGVSGNTIYF
15	TRBV7-3	TRBJ2-1	CASSSQTSGSNEQFF
15	TRBV9	TRBJ2-1	CASSPGQSSYNEQFF
15	TRBV6-5	TRBJ2-2	CASSGQGTNTGELFF
13	TRBV27	TRBJ2-7	CASSLSRVNEQYF